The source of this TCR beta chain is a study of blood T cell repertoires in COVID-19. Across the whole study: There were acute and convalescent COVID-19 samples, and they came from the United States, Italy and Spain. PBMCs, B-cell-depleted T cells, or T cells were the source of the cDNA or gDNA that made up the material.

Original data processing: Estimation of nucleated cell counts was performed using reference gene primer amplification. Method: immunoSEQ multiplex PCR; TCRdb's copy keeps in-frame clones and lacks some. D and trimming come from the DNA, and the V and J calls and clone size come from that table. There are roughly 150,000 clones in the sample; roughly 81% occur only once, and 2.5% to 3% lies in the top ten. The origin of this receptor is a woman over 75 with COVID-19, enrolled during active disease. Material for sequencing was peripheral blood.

This CDR3 is CASRQQGPNTEAFF. In DNA form, the CDR3 reads TGCGCCAGCAGACAACAGGGGCCGAACACTGAAGCTTTCTTT. The V and J genes are TRBV23-1 and TRBJ1-1; 7 bases align to TRBD1. TRBV23-1 is flagged as an ORF with uncertain function. The CDR3 runs to 14 residues. Trimming at V came to 6 bases and at J to 1 base, leaving 5 bases not matched to a gene.